One T cell receptor (beta chain) is described in this entry. The target antigen is unknown. The data belong to a study of cytomegalovirus exposure and HLA in healthy donors. The trim removed 8 bases at V and 4 bases at J, leaving 4 bases unmatched. The V gene's germline CDR1 is SNHLY and CDR2 FYNNEI. The CDR3 is 13 amino acids. Study-wide points: A highly shared variant cluster was judged a likely technical artifact. The study reported that TCR beta sequences accurately predicted HLA-A and HLA-B alleles in most subjects.

This PCR relied on a set of 60 Vbeta primers and 13 Jbeta primers. The protocol was immunoSEQ multiplex PCR, while the TCRdb copy is restricted to in-frame clones and leaves out a portion. The data show tens of thousands of clones, with roughly four fifths seen just once and roughly 7.9% held by the top ten. The V and J genes are TRBV2 and TRBJ2-1; 8 bases line up with TRBD1. Sequencing was carried out using PBMCs. The TCR comes from a woman between 25 and 40 years old in good health and CMV-seropositive. The CDR3 region is CASGDRTYNEQFF. CDR3 DNA sequence: TGTGCCAGCGGGGACAGGACTTACAATGAGCAGTTCTTC.